This TCR beta chain was captured by sequencing in a study of T cell changes during pregnancy in multiple sclerosis. Libraries were prepared by immunoSEQ multiplex PCR; TCRdb keeps only in-frame clonotypes and omits some of them. The data show 90,000 to 100,000 clones, with approximately 92% seen just once and 3.5% to 4.5% held by the top ten. The CDR3 consists of 12 residues. The V gene's germline CDR1 is MNHNS and CDR2 SASEGT. V lost 4 bases to trimming and J lost 4 bases, with 7 bases between them. The sequencing used peripheral blood, collected in the first trimester of pregnancy. This clonotype originated in a female donor with multiple sclerosis, enrolled in a pregnancy study. The chain couples TRBV6-1 to TRBJ1-1; D is ambiguous. The CDR3: CASSVVLTEAFF. In DNA form, the CDR3 reads TGTGCCAGCAGTGTAGTCCTCACTGAAGCTTTCTTT.